The present T cell receptor beta chain was sequenced within a study of blood T cell repertoires in COVID-19. As originally analysed: Reference gene primers were amplified, and this amplification served to estimate nucleated cell counts. The assay was immunoSEQ multiplex PCR, and TCRdb's table has in-frame clones only and misses some. The D gene and trimming were derived from the DNA, and the V and J assignments and clone size from that table. In the table there are some 500,000 clones, roughly nine tenths of which are singletons. The CDR3 contains 13 residues. V was clipped by 4 bases and J by 7 bases, with 14 bases between them. Germline CDR1 reads SGHRS; CDR2 reads YFSETQ.

The chain links TRBV5-1 to TRBJ1-2; D remains ambiguous. Sequenced: peripheral blood. This receptor was obtained from a woman in her 50s with COVID-19, enrolled during active disease. CDR3: CASSPVRGGGYTF. CDR3 DNA: TGCGCCAGCAGCCCGGTCCGGGGAGGTGGCTACACCTTC.